A selection of T cell receptor beta chains follows, all from one sample in a study of OX40 agonist ivuxolimab in advanced cancers. The repertoire was sequenced with immunoSEQ multiplex PCR; TCRdb's copy has only in-frame clones and lacks some. In the table there are tens of thousands of clones, around nine tenths of which are singletons. The sequencing here drew on CD4+ or CD8+ T cells sorted from blood, taken in a trial of the OX40 agonist ivuxolimab. The receptor source for this set is an adult with an advanced solid tumor such as melanoma, head and neck, liver or kidney cancer. Each CDR3 is given with its conserved first and last residue. The D gene is left open where the match is weak. Some rows mark clone size as missing; the rest say once, few, many or name a class of expanded clone.

.	TRBV21-1	TRBJ2-3	.	CASSTLGSGLHTDTQYF	TGTGCCAGCAGCACCCTGGGGTCGGGACTCCACACAGATACGCAGTATTTT
.	TRBV5-5	TRBJ1-4	.	CASSLGGAREKLFF	TGTGCCAGCAGCTTGGGAGGGGCCCGTGAAAAACTGTTTTTT
.	TRBV30	TRBJ2-5	.	CAWSPGEETQYF	TGTGCCTGGAGCCCAGGGGAAGAGACCCAGTACTTC
.	TRBV30	TRBJ1-6	.	CAFWDGRANSPLHF	TGTGCCTTTTGGGACGGCCGGGCTAATTCACCCCTCCACTTT
.	TRBV19	TRBJ1-1	.	CASSLPGTDEAFF	TGTGCCAGTAGTCTTCCCGGGACGGATGAAGCTTTCTTT
.	TRBV19	TRBJ2-7	.	CASKQGPGEGYEQYF	TGTGCCAGTAAGCAAGGACCAGGAGAAGGATACGAGCAGTACTTC
TRBD1	TRBV27	TRBJ1-5	once	CASSLFLPRQGSNQPQHF	TGTGCCAGCAGTTTATTTCTCCCCCGACAGGGAAGCAATCAGCCCCAGCATTTT
.	TRBV4-1	TRBJ1-4	.	CASSQEGLSGYEKLFF	TGCGCCAGCAGCCAAGAAGGGCTTTCGGGTTACGAAAAACTGTTTTTT
TRBD1	TRBV30	TRBJ2-7	once	CAWKWTGGAGKYF	TGTGCCTGGAAATGGACAGGGGGCGCGGGGAAATACTTC
.	TRBV5-1	TRBJ1-1	.	CASSLTGNTEAFF	TGCGCCAGCAGCTTAACAGGGAACACTGAAGCTTTCTTT
.	TRBV14	TRBJ2-1	.	CASSQETRAGWEFF	TGTGCCAGCAGCCAAGAAACCAGGGCTGGGTGGGAGTTCTTC
.	TRBV12-5	TRBJ2-3	.	CASGLETGFTDTQYF	TGTGCTAGTGGTTTGGAGACTGGCTTCACAGATACGCAGTATTTT
.	TRBV6-5	TRBJ1-1	.	CASSYSGRVHTEAFF	TGTGCCAGCAGTTACTCTGGGAGGGTTCACACTGAAGCTTTCTTT
.	TRBV5-5	TRBJ1-1	once	CASSPQGRINTEAFF	TGTGCCAGCAGCCCGCAGGGAAGGATTAACACTGAAGCTTTCTTT
.	TRBV18	TRBJ2-5	.	CASSPAHTGQETQYF	TGTGCCAGCTCACCGGCACATACGGGTCAAGAGACCCAGTACTTC
TRBD1	TRBV28	TRBJ2-2	.	CASSPGQGKEELFF	TGTGCCAGCAGTCCTGGACAGGGGAAAGAGGAGCTGTTTTTT
.	TRBV19	TRBJ1-2	.	CASVGRGADYGYTF	TGTGCCAGCGTCGGGCGGGGAGCGGACTATGGCTACACCTTC
.	TRBV4-1	TRBJ1-2	.	CASSPSRVEGWYGYTF	TGCGCCAGCAGCCCCTCCCGGGTGGAAGGTTGGTATGGCTACACCTTC
TRBD1	TRBV4-1	TRBJ2-1	.	CASSPGTGGQAGGPYNEQFF	TGCGCCAGCAGCCCCGGGACAGGGGGCCAAGCGGGGGGACCTTACAATGAGCAGTTCTTC
TRBD1	TRBV29-1	TRBJ2-7	.	CSVARDSYEQYF	TGCAGCGTTGCCCGGGACAGCTACGAGCAGTACTTC
.	TRBV27	TRBJ1-1	.	CATLGQNTEAFF	TGTGCCACCTTGGGGCAGAACACTGAAGCTTTCTTT
TRBD2	TRBV9	TRBJ2-2	.	CASSVRAGGPGELFF	TGTGCCAGCAGCGTGCGAGCGGGAGGGCCTGGGGAGCTGTTTTTT